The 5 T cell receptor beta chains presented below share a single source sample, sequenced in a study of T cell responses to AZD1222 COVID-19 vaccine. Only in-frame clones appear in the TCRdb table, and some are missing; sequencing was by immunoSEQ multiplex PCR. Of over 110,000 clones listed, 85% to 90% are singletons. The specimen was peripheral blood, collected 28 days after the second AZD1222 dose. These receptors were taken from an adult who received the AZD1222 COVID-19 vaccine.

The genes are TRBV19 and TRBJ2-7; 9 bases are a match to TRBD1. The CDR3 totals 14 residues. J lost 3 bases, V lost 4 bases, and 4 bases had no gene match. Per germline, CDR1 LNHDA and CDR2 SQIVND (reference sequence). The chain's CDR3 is CASSTGTGNYEQYV. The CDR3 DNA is TGTGCCAGTAGTACCGGGACAGGGAACTACGAGCAGTACGTC.

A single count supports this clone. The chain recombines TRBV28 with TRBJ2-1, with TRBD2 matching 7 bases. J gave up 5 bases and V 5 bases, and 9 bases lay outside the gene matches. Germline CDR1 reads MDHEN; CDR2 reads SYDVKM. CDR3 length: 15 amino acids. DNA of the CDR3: TGTGCCAGCAGTCCAGTGGCTAGCGGACACAATGAGCAGTTCTTC. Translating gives CASSPVASGHNEQFF.

The CDR3 loop reads CASSRTGRNQPQHF. The CDR3 coding sequence is TGTGCCAGTAGCAGGACAGGGAGAAATCAGCCCCAGCATTTT. This sequence joins TRBV19 and TRBJ1-5; 8 nucleotides align to TRBD1. Germline V CDR1 and CDR2: LNHDA, SQIVND (reference sequence). Trimming removed 6 bases from V and 4 bases from J; junction bases left unmatched: 5. There are 14 residues in the CDR3.

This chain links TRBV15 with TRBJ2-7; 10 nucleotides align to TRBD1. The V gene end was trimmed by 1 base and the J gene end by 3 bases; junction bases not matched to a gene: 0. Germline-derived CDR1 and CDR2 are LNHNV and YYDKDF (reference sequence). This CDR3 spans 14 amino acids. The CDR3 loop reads CATSRGDRGYEQYF. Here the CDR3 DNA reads TGTGCCACCAGCAGAGGGGACAGGGGCTACGAGCAGTACTTC.

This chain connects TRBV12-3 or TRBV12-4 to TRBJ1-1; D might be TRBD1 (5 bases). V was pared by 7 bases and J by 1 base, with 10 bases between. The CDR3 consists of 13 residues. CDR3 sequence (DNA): TGTGCCAGCATTAAGGGACCGAACACTGAAGCTTTCTTT. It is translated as CASIKGPNTEAFF.